Below are 4 T cell receptor beta chains sequenced from a single sample in a study of T-cell reconstitution after alpha-beta-depleted transplantation in children. The library targeted TCRbeta and was prepared with unique molecular identifiers. TCRdb re-called the PCR reads through MiXCR, storing one row per CDR3 protein. The sample holds approximately 650,000 distinct CDR3 sequences, over 10% seen once. The source material was PBMCs, sampled before TCRalphabeta/CD19-depleted stem cell transplant. The receptor set was obtained from a girl aged 2-10 years with congenital amegakaryocytic thrombocytopenia, due to receive a stem cell transplant.

This clonotype came up a few times. The chain has TRBV12-3 or TRBV12-4 and TRBJ1-2; 7 bases agree with TRBD1. The length of the CDR3 is 13 residues. Trimming took 6 bases from V and 7 from J; bases not matched to a gene: 8. The CDR3 sequence: CASSIDRDGGYTF. The CDR3 bases are TGTGCCAGCAGCATAGACAGGGATGGTGGCTACACCTTC.

This clonotype was observed a few times. The chain is built from TRBV5-1 and TRBJ2-3; D is ambiguous. Trimming took off 0 bases at V and 0 bases at J, with 8 bases between the two ends. Germline V lookup: CDR1 SGHRS, CDR2 YFSETQ. The CDR3 is 15 residues long. In nucleotides, the CDR3 is TGCGCCAGCAGCTTGGGAATAGACAGCACAGATACGCAGTATTTT. Its protein product is CASSLGIDSTDTQYF.

This clonotype was counted between two and nine times. The chain is built from TRBV7-2 and TRBJ2-7; possible D gene TRBD2, 5 bases. The CDR3 spans 14 residues. In germline, CDR1 is SGHTA, CDR2 FQGNSA. V lost 3 bases and J 2 bases, leaving 11 bases between the germline ends. The CDR3 DNA reads TGTGCCAGCAGCTTTGCGGGTCGAGCCTACGAGCAGTACTTC. It translates to CASSFAGRAYEQYF.

This chain connects TRBV15 to TRBJ2-5; TRBD2 is a possible D gene (5 bases). V lost 3 bases, J lost 5 bases, and 13 bases lay in between. Per germline, CDR1 LNHNV and CDR2 YYDKDF (reference sequence). The CDR3 consists of 14 residues. The CDR3 sequence: CATSRSLPGETQYF. The CDR3 DNA reads as TGTGCCACCAGCAGGAGTTTACCGGGGGAGACCCAGTACTTC.